What follows describes a single TCR beta chain. Looked up from germline, CDR1 is LGHNA and CDR2 is YSLEER. This CDR3 comprises 18 residues. The V gene lost 0 bases and the J gene lost 4 bases, with 20 bases spanning the gap. These data come from a study of blood T cell repertoires in COVID-19. About the research overall: Sites in the United States, Italy and Spain provided acute and convalescent COVID-19 samples. The cDNA or gDNA used as material had been derived from T cells, B-cell-depleted T cells, or PBMCs.

Authors' analysis steps: Amplification from reference gene primers served as the basis for estimated nucleated cell counts. This table comes from immunoSEQ multiplex PCR, and its TCRdb copy is limited to in-frame clones, with some not included. The DNA was the basis for D and trimming; V, J and clone size are from that table. The table shows more than 120,000 clones, with 87% occurring only once. This TCR derives from a woman between 50 and 59 years old with active or convalescent COVID-19. Sequencing was performed on peripheral blood. V gene TRBV4-3 combines with J gene TRBJ2-3; D possibly corresponds to TRBD2 (5 bases). The CDR3 is CASSQEWLAWSPSDTQYF. The CDR3, as DNA: TGCGCCAGCAGCCAAGAATGGCTAGCATGGTCCCCCTCAGATACGCAGTATTTT.